Below are 3 T cell receptor beta chains sequenced from a single sample in a study of cytomegalovirus exposure and HLA in healthy donors. PCR amplification relied on 60 Vbeta primers (plus 13 Jbeta primers). The assay was immunoSEQ multiplex PCR, and TCRdb's table has in-frame clones only and misses some. This table holds roughly 160,000 clones, roughly 80% found once. Input material: PBMCs. The receptor set was obtained from a woman between 50 and 59 years old in good health and CMV-seronegative.

This clone occurred once. The chain has TRBV4-3 and TRBJ2-2; TRBD2 agrees at 11 bases. Germline trimming cut 0 bases from V and 7 bases from J; bases unmatched to any gene: 7. Germline CDR1 and CDR2: LGHNA and YSLEER. This CDR3 is built from 17 residues. CDR3 amino acids: CASSQEGTSGGGGELFF. In nucleotides, the CDR3 is TGCGCCAGCAGCCAAGAAGGGACTAGCGGTGGGGGCGGGGAGCTGTTTTTT.

V and J are TRBV6-1 and TRBJ1-4; D is unclear. The germline V gene encodes CDR1 MNHNS and CDR2 SASEGT. The CDR3 totals 15 residues. The V end lost 3 bases, the J end lost 7 bases, and 15 bases lay between the germline ends. The CDR3 DNA follows: TGTGCCAGCAGTGACATAGGGCGGGGAGGTGAAAAACTGTTTTTT. Its protein is CASSDIGRGGEKLFF.

The chain links TRBV5-1 to TRBJ1-2; D possibly corresponds to TRBD1 (6 bases). This CDR3 contains 16 residues. V was cut by 4 bases and J by 3 bases, with 19 bases left in between. Germline CDR1 SGHRS, CDR2 YFSETQ. CDR3 protein: CASSDGQTSTYYGYTF. CDR3 bases: TGCGCCAGCAGCGACGGACAGACTTCCACCTACTATGGCTACACCTTC.